What follows are 10 T cell receptor beta chains derived from one specimen sequenced in a study of blood T cell repertoires in COVID-19. Measured with immunoSEQ multiplex PCR; TCRdb has only the in-frame clones, and not every one. The table lists a few hundred thousand clones, around 90% of them singletons. Sequenced material: PBMCs or T cells enriched from blood (not recorded which). These receptors were collected from a woman in her late teens or twenties who had recovered from COVID-19.

The rearrangement uses TRBV6-2 or TRBV6-3 and TRBJ2-1, with 10 positions matching TRBD2. V shed 2 bases and J 3 bases; nucleotides not matched to a gene: 1. The CDR3 is 15 residues long. Germline CDR1 and CDR2: MNHEY and SVGEGT. CDR3 residues: CASSYTSGDYNEQFF. For the CDR3, the DNA is TGTGCCAGCAGTTACACTAGCGGGGACTACAATGAGCAGTTCTTC.

This rearrangement joins TRBV7-9 to TRBJ2-2, with TRBD1 as a possible D gene (6 bases). The CDR3 is made up of 15 amino acids. Trimming shortened V by 2 bases and J by 2 bases, and 9 bases separated the two germline ends. In germline, CDR1 is SEHNR, CDR2 FQNEAQ (reference sequence). The CDR3 DNA reads as TGTGCCAGCAGCTTATCAGGGGTTAACACCGGGGAGCTGTTTTTT. This sequence encodes CASSLSGVNTGELFF.

As to this clone: This sample also contains other DNA sequences that code for the same CDR3. This sequence joins TRBV5-5 and TRBJ1-5; D may be TRBD1 (5 bases). V was clipped by 0 bases and J by 7 bases, with 11 bases between them. Germline CDR1 reads SGHKS; CDR2 reads YYEKEE (reference sequence). There are 14 residues in the CDR3. The CDR3 DNA is TGTGCCAGCAGCTTGGACGGGGGGGGGCAGCCCCAGCATTTT. Residues: CASSLDGGGQPQHF.

The J gene is TRBJ2-1, the V gene TRBV7-6, with TRBD2 identical over 8 bases. The V and J ends lost 4 bases and 4 bases, in that order; junction bases with no gene match: 6. The CDR3 is 15 residues long. Germline V CDR1 and CDR2: SGHVS, FNYEAQ. CDR3 bases: TGTGCCAGCAGCTCGGTAGCGGGGCGTTACAATGAGCAGTTCTTC. It codes for CASSSVAGRYNEQFF.

This clone showed up just a few times. The rearrangement uses TRBV9 and TRBJ2-5; D call uncertain. Trimming left V 5 bases short and J 0 bases short, with 8 bases between. Looked up from germline, CDR1 is SGDLS and CDR2 is YYNGEE. The CDR3 runs to 13 residues. DNA for the CDR3: TGTGCCAGCAGTGCACAGAACCAAGAGACCCAGTACTTC. As protein: CASSAQNQETQYF.

This chain connects TRBV27 to TRBJ2-7; TRBD2 is a possible D gene (6 bases). Germline CDR1 and CDR2: MNHEY and SMNVEV (reference sequence). With 8 bases removed from V and 3 bases from J, the gap between germline ends came to 20 bases. This CDR3 contains 15 residues. The DNA of the CDR3 is TGTGCCAGCCGGGAGACGGGTGGGGGTTACTACGAGCAGTACTTC. This encodes CASRETGGGYYEQYF.

V gene TRBV5-1 combines with J gene TRBJ1-2, with 11 nucleotides matching TRBD1. V shed 2 bases and J 5 bases; nucleotides not matched to a gene: 5. From germline, CDR1 is SGHRS and CDR2 YFSETQ. The CDR3 sequence is 15 residues long. The CDR3 sequence: CASSFGQGASYGYTF. CDR3 DNA: TGCGCCAGCAGCTTCGGACAGGGGGCGTCGTATGGCTACACCTTC.

The chain links TRBV29-1 to TRBJ1-2; maybe TRBD1 (6 bases). The CDR3 sequence is 12 residues long. CDR1 and CDR2 from the germline V gene are SQVTM and ANQGSEA. V lost 4 bases, J lost 6 bases, and 12 bases lay in between. CDR3 in DNA: TGCAGCGTTGGCCCCTCAGGGGATGGCTACACCTTC. This encodes CSVGPSGDGYTF.

This clone was detected a few times. J is TRBJ2-7 and V is TRBV18, with D tentatively TRBD1 (5 bases). Trimming cost V 3 bases and J 0 bases, with 9 bases left between them. The CDR3 contains 14 residues. The germline V gene encodes CDR1 KGHSH and CDR2 LQKENI. CDR3 sequence (DNA): TGTGCCAGCTCACCGACAGTCAACTCCTACGAGCAGTACTTC. This gives the protein CASSPTVNSYEQYF.

The chain joins TRBV21-1 to TRBJ1-2. TRBV21-1 is deemed a pseudogene. This CDR3 is 12 amino acids long. Here the CDR3 DNA reads TGTGCCGGGAGATTTCCAAACTATGGCTACACCTTC. Translation gives CAGRFPNYGYTF.